The rows below give T cell receptor beta chains drawn from one sample of a study of blood T cell repertoires in COVID-19. TCRdb's copy holds only in-frame clones and misses some; the assay was immunoSEQ multiplex PCR. The sample has roughly 150,000 clones; 85% to 90% are singletons. Sequences were obtained from peripheral blood. The receptors stem from a woman between 70 and 85 years old with COVID-19, enrolled during active disease. Both conserved end residues are part of each CDR3. D genes are given only for firm matches. Size tells how often a clone was seen (once, few, many) or the class of an expanded clone, and some rows leave it out.

TRBV28	.	TRBD2	TRBJ2-7	CASSSLGLAGGEQYF	TGTGCCAGCAGTTCGTTGGGACTAGCGGGGGGCGAGCAGTACTTC
TRBV15	.	TRBD1	TRBJ2-6	CATNPTGGYSGANVLTF	TGTGCCACCAACCCGACAGGGGGTTACTCTGGGGCCAACGTCCTGACTTTC
TRBV19	.	.	TRBJ2-7	CASSISRSYEQYF	TGTGCCAGTAGTATTTCCCGCTCCTACGAGCAGTACTTC
TRBV5-8	.	.	TRBJ2-7	CASSFGHSLTYEQYF	TGTGCCAGCAGCTTCGGACATTCACTCACCTACGAGCAGTACTTC
TRBV4-1	.	TRBD1	TRBJ2-5	CASSQDSNRGRETQYF	TGCGCCAGCAGCCAAGACTCAAACAGGGGGCGGGAGACCCAGTACTTC
TRBV7-2	.	TRBD1	TRBJ1-2	CASSPSGTEHNYGYTF	TGTGCCAGCAGCCCCTCCGGGACAGAACATAACTATGGCTACACCTTC
TRBV5-6	.	TRBD2	TRBJ2-5	CASSITSGVETQYF	TGTGCCAGCAGCATAACTAGCGGGGTGGAGACCCAGTACTTC
TRBV25-1	.	TRBD1	TRBJ2-7	CASSEARTGDYEQYF	TGTGCCAGCAGTGAAGCCCGGACAGGGGACTACGAGCAGTACTTC
TRBV11-2	.	TRBD1	TRBJ1-4	CASSPGQGSEKLFF	TGTGCCAGCAGCCCGGGACAGGGCAGCGAAAAACTGTTTTTT
TRBV4-1	.	.	TRBJ2-2	CASSQDFGLTGELFF	TGCGCCAGCAGCCAAGATTTTGGGCTCACCGGGGAGCTGTTTTTT
TRBV5-5	.	.	TRBJ2-7	CASSLGAGDTYEQYF	TGTGCCAGCAGCTTGGGGGCAGGGGACACCTACGAGCAGTACTTC
TRBV10-3	.	.	TRBJ1-2	CAISGGEGYTF	TGTGCCATCAGCGGGGGAGAAGGCTACACCTTC
TRBV7-6	.	TRBD1	TRBJ1-5	CASSLTPTGVSNQPQHF	TGTGCCAGCAGCTTAACACCAACAGGGGTGAGCAATCAGCCCCAGCATTTT
TRBV11-2	.	TRBD1	TRBJ1-4	CASSFSQGVFEKLFF	TGTGCCAGCAGCTTCTCTCAGGGGGTTTTTGAAAAACTGTTTTTT
TRBV6-5	.	.	TRBJ1-5	CASSLGRDWNQPQHF	TGTGCCAGCAGCCTGGGGAGGGATTGGAATCAGCCCCAGCATTTT
TRBV24-1	few	.	TRBJ2-2	CATSDFGRGTLGELFF	TGTGCCACCAGTGATTTCGGCAGGGGGACTCTCGGGGAGCTGTTTTTT
TRBV19	once	TRBD1	TRBJ1-5	CASSIQPRQGFFNQPQHF	TGTGCCAGTAGTATACAACCAAGACAGGGTTTCTTCAATCAGCCCCAGCATTTT
TRBV3-1/TRBV3-2	.	.	TRBJ1-2	CASSPREGSGYTF	TGTGCCAGCAGCCCCCGGGAGGGCAGTGGCTACACCTTC